Shown below are 13 T cell receptor beta chains from a single sample sequenced in a study of CD8 T cells in ankylosing spondylitis. Antigen specificity for these receptors is unknown. The study's findings and limits: Ankylosing spondylitis blood appeared to be characterized by a TCR beta motif of 8 or 9 highly homologous variants.

TCRdb redid the calling of the 5' RACE reads with MiXCR, one entry per CDR3 protein. The table lists 200,000 to 250,000 distinct CDR3 sequences, roughly 18% of them singletons. The source material was blood, either unsorted or a sorted T cell fraction (not recorded which). The receptors come from a male donor with ankylosing spondylitis.

This clonotype was recorded at least ten times. The chain couples TRBV12-3 or TRBV12-4 to TRBJ2-2; 7 bases agree with TRBD2. The CDR3 consists of 15 residues. V lost 6 bases and J lost 7; bases outside the gene matches: 11. The CDR3 nucleotides read TGTGCCAGCAGCCCCGGGTCGACGGGGGGCGGGGAGCTGTTTTTT. Translation: CASSPGSTGGGELFF.

In this sample, this clonotype turned up many times. This chain joins TRBV7-9 and TRBJ2-1; D unresolved. Deletions cut 5 bases from V and 8 bases from J, with 16 bases between. Germline CDR1 SEHNR, CDR2 FQNEAQ (reference sequence). The CDR3 runs 14 residues. CDR3 sequence reads: CASSPNWLADEQFF. CDR3 DNA: TGTGCCAGCAGCCCGAATTGGTTGGCAGATGAGCAGTTCTTC. The full variable domain, rest sourced from reference TRBV7-9 and TRBJ2-1, is DTGVSQNPRHKITKRGQNVTFRCDPISEHNRLYWYRQTLGQGPEFLTYFQNEAQLEKSRLLSDRFSAERPKGSFSTLEIQRTEQGDSAMYLCASSPNWLADEQFFGPGTRLTVL.

This chain links TRBV4-1 with TRBJ2-7; no definite D call. Germline CDR1 is MGHRA and CDR2 is YSYEKL. V shed 0 bases and J shed 2 bases, with 5 bases lying between them. The CDR3 extends over 13 amino acids. Here the CDR3 DNA reads TGCGCCAGCAGCCAAGAGTCGGCCTACGAGCAGTACTTC. Translated, it gives CASSQESAYEQYF.

In its sample, this clonotype was seen a few times. The chain is built from TRBV20-1 and TRBJ1-1; possibly TRBD1 for D (6 bases). Trimming left V 6 bases short and J 0 bases short, with 11 bases between. Germline CDR1 is DFQATT and CDR2 is SNEGSKA (reference sequence). The CDR3 totals 13 residues. The CDR3 is CSAQGHLNTEAFF. The DNA for the CDR3 is TGCAGTGCCCAGGGACATTTGAACACTGAAGCTTTCTTT.

The chain employs TRBV5-1 and TRBJ2-1; TRBD2 agrees at 7 bases. Unmatched junction bases numbered 7, after V lost 4 bases and J lost 9 bases. This CDR3 spans 13 amino acids. The germline V gene encodes CDR1 SGHRS and CDR2 YFSETQ. This CDR3 is CASSPGLGFEQFF. The CDR3 nucleotides read TGCGCCAGCAGCCCAGGACTAGGATTTGAGCAGTTCTTC.

This clonotype was detected only a few times. The chain combines TRBV12-3 or TRBV12-4 with TRBJ1-2; TRBD1 aligns across 7 bases. The CDR3 is made up of 15 amino acids. V gave up 6 bases and J gave up 0 bases; unmatched junction bases: 7. The CDR3 is CASRSTGQSNYGYTF. In DNA form, the CDR3 reads TGTGCCAGCAGATCTACGGGACAGTCTAACTATGGCTACACCTTC.

There are a few counts of this clonotype. The chain uses TRBV28 and TRBJ2-7; D may be TRBD1 or TRBD2 (5 bases each). Germline assignment: CDR1 MDHEN and CDR2 SYDVKM. V lost 2 bases, J lost 5 bases, and 10 bases lay in between. This CDR3 region has 13 residues. The CDR3 bases are TGTGCCAGCAGTTTACTGGGGGACCACGAGCAGTACTTC. It yields the protein CASSLLGDHEQYF.

The J gene is TRBJ2-2, the V gene TRBV12-3 or TRBV12-4; D remains unclear. Trimming took off 6 bases at V and 5 bases at J, with 10 bases between the two ends. The CDR3 totals 13 residues. Here the CDR3 reads CASSNTGTGELFF. CDR3 DNA sequence: TGTGCCAGCAGCAACACCGGGACCGGGGAGCTGTTTTTT.

This clonotype occurred many times. V usage is TRBV7-9 and J usage is TRBJ2-2; 9 bases match TRBD1. With 2 bases clipped from V and 4 bases from J, the junction kept 5 bases outside the gene matches. The CDR3 totals 16 residues. Germline loops: CDR1 SEHNR, CDR2 FQNEAQ (reference sequence). CDR3 in amino acids: CASSLSGQGFTGELFF. The CDR3, as DNA: TGTGCCAGCAGCTTATCCGGACAGGGGTTCACCGGGGAGCTGTTTTTT. Filled out from reference TRBV7-9 and TRBJ2-2, the complete variable domain reads DTGVSQNPRHKITKRGQNVTFRCDPISEHNRLYWYRQTLGQGPEFLTYFQNEAQLEKSRLLSDRFSAERPKGSFSTLEIQRTEQGDSAMYLCASSLSGQGFTGELFFGEGSRLTVL.

This clonotype was seen a few times. The DNA of the CDR3 is TGTGCCAGCAGCTTGGCCTCAGGATGGGGCGGTGAAAAACTGTTTTTT. It specifies CASSLASGWGGEKLFF. This chain joins TRBV5-6 and TRBJ1-4, with D possibly TRBD1 on 5 matching bases. V lost 0 bases to trimming and J lost 7 bases, with 16 bases between them. The CDR3 extends over 16 amino acids. Germline lookup yields CDR1 SGHDT and CDR2 YYEEEE. Based on the CDR3 plus reference TRBV5-6 and TRBJ1-4, the full variable domain is DAGVTQSPTHLIKTRGQQVTLRCSPKSGHDTVSWYQQALGQGPQFIFQYYEEEERQRGNFPDRFSGHQFPNYSSELNVNALLLGDSALYLCASSLASGWGGEKLFFGSGTQLSVL.

This clonotype was observed a few times. The V and J genes are TRBV12-3 or TRBV12-4 and TRBJ2-1; 7 nucleotides line up with TRBD2. CDR3 size: 16 residues. V shed 1 base and J 2 bases; nucleotides not matched to a gene: 5. CDR3 sequence (DNA): TGTGCCAGCAGTTTAGTTGGCCTAGCGGCCTACAATGAGCAGTTCTTC. Protein product: CASSLVGLAAYNEQFF.

This clonotype showed up just a few times. The rearrangement joins TRBV6-1 to TRBJ2-2, with TRBD1 matching 7 bases. Germline CDR1 and CDR2: MNHNS and SASEGT. The CDR3 covers 13 residues. Unmatched junction bases numbered 4, after V lost 6 bases and J lost 6 bases. Here the CDR3 DNA reads TGTGCCAGCAGCTGGACAGGAGCCGGGGAGCTGTTTTTT. Its protein is CASSWTGAGELFF.

The chain employs TRBV7-8 and TRBJ1-5; D not certain. Germline-derived CDR1 and CDR2 are SGHVS and FQNEAQ. The CDR3 runs 13 residues. Between the trimmed V and J ends, which lost 5 bases and 6 bases, there was a span of 11 bases. CDR3 sequence reads: CASSPTPGQPQHF. The CDR3 DNA follows: TGTGCCAGCAGCCCAACTCCCGGTCAGCCCCAGCATTTT.